A selection of T cell receptor beta chains follows, all from one sample in a study of T cells in Graves' hyperthyroidism and ophthalmopathy. In TCRdb, the multiplex PCR reads were re-called with MiXCR into one record per CDR3 protein. The sample has approximately 330,000 distinct CDR3 sequences; 21% are singletons. The sequencing sample was made of blood. These receptors came from a woman aged 45-60 years with Graves' hyperthyroidism. Both conserved end residues are part of each CDR3. D genes are given only for firm matches. Size is omitted from some rows. Given values are once, few, many or a class for expanded clones.

>TRBD1|TRBV28|many|TRBJ2-3
CASSSYRGFTDTQYF
TGTGCCAGCAGTTCCTACAGGGGTTTCACAGATACGCAGTATTTT
>-|TRBV13|many|TRBJ1-2
CASSLDQGSNYGYTF
TGTGCCAGCAGCTTAGATCAGGGATCTAACTATGGCTACACCTTC
>-|TRBV30|many|TRBJ1-2
CAWETGSYGYTF
TGTGCCTGGGAAACAGGGTCCTATGGCTACACCTTC
>-|TRBV28|few|TRBJ1-3
CASSPALSTSSGNTIYF
TGTGCCAGCAGTCCCGCCCTTAGCACGAGCTCTGGAAACACCATATATTTT
>-|TRBV9|many|TRBJ2-3
CASSVAGTSTDTQYF
TGTGCCAGCAGCGTAGCGGGGACTAGCACAGATACGCAGTATTTT
>TRBD1|TRBV4-1|few|TRBJ2-1
CASSQRGQGSGEQFF
TGCGCCAGCAGCCAGAGGGGACAGGGGTCAGGTGAGCAGTTCTTC
>TRBD2|TRBV10-3|many|TRBJ2-1
CAISGPLAGGTYNEQFF
TGTGCCATCAGTGGGCCCTTAGCGGGAGGGACCTACAATGAGCAGTTCTTC
>-|TRBV5-6|many|TRBJ2-4
CASSFDRRAKNIQYF
TGTGCCAGCAGTTTTGACAGGCGGGCCAAAAACATTCAGTACTTC
>TRBD2|TRBV5-4|few|TRBJ2-1
CASRFSGGPYNEQFF
TGTGCCAGCAGATTTAGCGGGGGCCCCTACAATGAGCAGTTCTTC
>-|TRBV9|many|TRBJ1-1
CASSVAQMNTEAFF
TGTGCCAGCAGCGTAGCTCAAATGAACACTGAAGCTTTCTTT
>-|TRBV18|many|TRBJ2-3
CASSTLGGDHNTDTQYF
TGTGCCAGCTCAACGTTGGGCGGGGACCATAACACAGATACGCAGTATTTT
>TRBD1|TRBV29-1|few|TRBJ2-3
CSAGTGGADTQYF
TGCAGCGCAGGGACAGGGGGCGCAGATACGCAGTATTTT
>-|TRBV20-1|once|TRBJ1-2
CSATTLEDYRYTF
TGCAGTGCTACCACTCTGGAGGACTATCGCTACACCTTC
>-|TRBV20-1|many|TRBJ1-5
CSAIHGQRVLSNQPQHF
TGCAGTGCAATTCACGGACAAAGGGTGCTGAGCAATCAGCCCCAGCATTTT
>-|TRBV2|many|TRBJ1-2
CASSELGGYNYGYTF
TGTGCCAGCAGTGAACTAGGGGGTTATAACTATGGCTACACCTTC
>-|TRBV9|many|TRBJ2-7
CASSVEGTANYEQYF
TGTGCCAGCAGCGTAGAGGGGACCGCGAACTACGAGCAGTACTTC
>TRBD1|TRBV5-1|-|TRBJ1-3
CASSLAQGATNTIYF
TGCGCCAGCAGCTTGGCACAGGGGGCGACGAACACCATATATTTT
>TRBD1|TRBV10-3|few|TRBJ2-5
CATSGQGGQETQYF
TGTGCCACCTCTGGACAGGGGGGTCAAGAGACCCAGTACTTC
>-|TRBV5-1|many|TRBJ2-1
CASSPFGGGSSYNEQFF
TGCGCCAGCAGCCCGTTTGGAGGGGGGAGCTCCTACAATGAGCAGTTCTTC
>-|TRBV20-1|-|TRBJ2-5
CSARAIQGDQETQYF
TGCAGTGCTAGGGCCATACAGGGCGATCAAGAGACCCAGTACTTC
>-|TRBV6-1|many|TRBJ1-1
CASRNQRVNTEAFF
TGTGCCAGCAGAAATCAGAGAGTGAACACTGAAGCTTTCTTT
>TRBD2|TRBV28|-|TRBJ2-1
CASSLMEGGPYNEQFF
TGTGCCAGCAGTTTAATGGAGGGAGGGCCCTACAATGAGCAGTTCTTC
>TRBD1|TRBV28|many|TRBJ2-2
CASSLPDRGPNAGELFF
TGTGCCAGCAGTTTACCTGACAGGGGACCGAACGCCGGGGAGCTGTTTTTT
>TRBD1|TRBV7-6|-|TRBJ2-2
CASSLGPRGSKNTGELFF
TGTGCCAGCAGCTTAGGGCCCAGGGGGTCAAAGAACACCGGGGAGCTGTTTTTT
>TRBD1|TRBV20-1|-|TRBJ2-7
CSARGDRGSYEQYF
TGCAGTGCTAGGGGGGACAGGGGCTCCTACGAGCAGTACTTC
>-|TRBV3-1|many|TRBJ2-7
CASSQGVGRTSYEQYF
TGTGCCAGCAGCCAGGGCGTTGGGCGAACCTCCTACGAGCAGTACTTC
>-|TRBV4-1|few|TRBJ2-5
CASSLTGFETQYF
TGCGCCAGCAGCCTCACAGGGTTCGAGACCCAGTACTTC
>-|TRBV12-3/TRBV12-4|many|TRBJ1-1
CASSLSGWANTEAFF
TGTGCCAGCAGTTTATCGGGGTGGGCGAACACTGAAGCTTTCTTT
>-|TRBV28|-|TRBJ2-7
CASSSRTTYYEQYF
TGTGCCAGCAGTTCGCGGACCACCTACTACGAGCAGTACTTC